The present entry profiles one T cell receptor beta chain with its context. What it binds is not known. These data come from a study of PD-1 blockade in classical Hodgkin lymphoma. Study as a whole: Administration of nivolumab to patients was at 3 mg/kg intravenously every 2 weeks. Study-wide findings and caveats: Only CD4+ TCR diversity, not CD8+, had risen significantly by C4D1. Individuals who commenced nivolumab within less than 1 year of ASCT were excluded. When set against healthy donors, newly diagnosed patients were reported to show lower baseline TCR diversity.

Relapse after autologous stem cell transplantation occurred in every patient, and brentuximab vedotin exposure varied. The data were produced by immunoSEQ multiplex PCR, yet TCRdb's version contains in-frame clones alone and is incomplete. In the table there are approximately 99,000 clones, nearly 90% of which are singletons. Trimming removed 6 bases from V and 8 bases from J, with 19 bases in between. The CDR3 runs 14 residues. Looked up from germline, CDR1 is MNHEY and CDR2 is SVGAGI. The chain is built from TRBV6-5 and TRBJ1-2; TRBD1 might be the D (6 bases). Sequenced material: peripheral blood mononuclear cells (PBMCs), taken before the second cycle of nivolumab. The sequence derives from a human donor with classical Hodgkin lymphoma. DNA for the CDR3: TGTGCCAGCAGGATACGGTCAGGGGATGGCGGCTACACCTTC. The encoded protein is CASRIRSGDGGYTF.